These T cell receptor beta chains were read from a single sample in a study of siplizumab effects on memory and regulatory T cells. TCRdb's copy holds only in-frame clones and misses some; the assay was immunoSEQ multiplex PCR. The sample records some 96,000 clones, around 90% being singletons. The sequencing input was CD4+ T cells sorted from blood. These receptors originate from a human donor in good health. Each CDR3 is given with its conserved first and last residue. A D gene is named only where the DNA matches it firmly. Size is stated for part of the rows, as once, few or many counts, or as a class when the clone is expanded.

J gene | D gene | clone size | V gene | CDR3 protein | CDR3 DNA
TRBJ2-7 | TRBD1 | - | TRBV5-6 | CASSRRQGVFYEQYF | TGTGCCAGCAGCCGGAGACAGGGGGTTTTCTACGAGCAGTACTTC
TRBJ2-1 | - | - | TRBV5-4 | CASSLTARGDEQFF | TGTGCCAGCAGCTTGACCGCTAGAGGCGATGAGCAGTTCTTC
TRBJ2-5 | TRBD1 | few | TRBV15 | CATGTGGLGTQYF | TGTGCCACCGGGACAGGGGGATTGGGGACCCAGTACTTC
TRBJ2-7 | TRBD2 | - | TRBV11-2 | CASSSPGLAGGRKEQTF | TGTGCCAGCAGCTCGCCGGGACTAGCGGGGGGCCGTAAAGAGCAGACCTTC
TRBJ2-7 | - | - | TRBV5-1 | CASREHLSYEQYF | TGCGCCAGCAGGGAACACCTTTCCTACGAGCAGTACTTC
TRBJ2-3 | - | - | TRBV28 | CASSLSGSDTQYF | TGTGCCAGCAGCCTCAGCGGGTCAGATACGCAGTATTTT
TRBJ1-3 | - | - | TRBV30 | CAAVSGISGNTIYF | TGTGCCGCCGTCTCAGGGATCTCTGGAAACACCATATATTTT
TRBJ2-2 | TRBD1 | - | TRBV7-2 | CASSLARGHSGELFF | TGTGCCAGCAGCTTAGCCAGGGGGCACAGCGGGGAGCTGTTTTTT
TRBJ2-5 | - | - | TRBV5-6 | CASSSTGPLSETQYF | TGTGCCAGCAGCTCTACAGGGCCCCTAAGCGAGACCCAGTACTTC
TRBJ2-1 | TRBD2 | - | TRBV14 | CASSHGTSGTVNEQFF | TGTGCCAGCAGCCACGGAACTAGCGGTACCGTCAATGAGCAGTTCTTC
TRBJ1-2 | - | - | TRBV6-1 | CASSEEAGGYGYTF | TGTGCCAGCAGTGAAGAGGCGGGGGGCTATGGCTACACCTTC
TRBJ1-3 | - | - | TRBV6-6 | CASARSSGNTIYF | TGTGCCAGCGCGAGGAGCTCTGGAAACACCATATATTTT
TRBJ1-1 | TRBD1 | - | TRBV15 | CATSRDRIGRGTEAFF | TGTGCCACCAGCAGAGATCGAATTGGCAGGGGGACTGAAGCTTTCTTT
TRBJ1-2 | - | - | TRBV19 | CASSLTVDRSLYGYTF | TGTGCCAGTAGCCTAACCGTGGACCGATCCCTCTATGGCTACACCTTC
TRBJ2-1 | - | - | TRBV7-3 | CASGDRYEQFF | TGTGCCAGCGGGGACCGGTATGAGCAGTTCTTC
TRBJ1-3 | - | - | TRBV5-4 | CASSLDGNTIYF | TGTGCCAGCAGCTTGGATGGAAACACCATATATTTT
TRBJ2-1 | - | - | TRBV5-1 | CASSYPADNEQFF | TGCGCCAGCAGCTACCCAGCGGACAATGAGCAGTTCTTC
TRBJ2-5 | TRBD2 | - | TRBV2 | CASRGLAGKETQYF | TGTGCCAGCAGGGGACTAGCGGGGAAAGAGACCCAGTACTTC
TRBJ1-4 | - | - | TRBV2 | CASSEAHIRRWGEKLFF | TGTGCCAGCAGTGAAGCGCATATTCGAAGGTGGGGTGAAAAACTGTTTTTT
TRBJ1-1 | - | - | TRBV10-3 | CAITSDLNTEAFF | TGTGCCATTACTAGTGACCTGAACACTGAAGCTTTCTTT
TRBJ2-3 | - | - | TRBV5-6 | CASSLGSTQYF | TGTGCCAGCAGCTTGGGGTCTACGCAGTATTTT
TRBJ1-1 | - | - | TRBV14 | CASSQNTGWNTEAFF | TGTGCCAGCAGCCAAAACACAGGGTGGAACACTGAAGCTTTCTTT
TRBJ2-2 | TRBD2 | - | TRBV5-4 | CASRTGGPTGELFF | TGTGCCAGCAGAACGGGGGGGCCGACCGGGGAGCTGTTTTTT
TRBJ2-5 | - | - | TRBV5-1 | CASSRGSNKETQYF | TGCGCCAGCAGCCGGGGTTCCAATAAAGAGACCCAGTACTTC
TRBJ1-2 | - | - | TRBV18 | CASSPPTRDGYTF | TGTGCCAGCTCACCACCTACACGAGATGGCTACACCTTC
TRBJ2-5 | - | - | TRBV25-1 | CASSASRTVQETQYF | TGTGCCAGCAGTGCCAGTAGAACAGTCCAAGAGACCCAGTACTTC
TRBJ1-4 | - | - | TRBV6-5 | CASTPRRGGEKLFF | TGTGCCAGCACCCCCCGCAGGGGAGGTGAAAAACTGTTTTTT
TRBJ1-5 | - | - | TRBV6-1 | CASAGGSAQPQHF | TGTGCCAGCGCCGGAGGCAGCGCTCAGCCCCAGCATTTT
TRBJ1-1 | - | - | TRBV13 | CASMSGQQNTEAFF | TGTGCCAGCATGTCCGGGCAGCAGAACACTGAAGCTTTCTTT
TRBJ2-5 | - | - | TRBV19 | CASRTGQETQYF | TGTGCCAGTAGGACTGGTCAAGAGACCCAGTACTTC
TRBJ1-6 | TRBD1 | - | TRBV6-5 | CASSYSRGPGNSPLHF | TGTGCCAGCAGTTATTCCAGGGGGCCTGGAAATTCACCCCTCCACTTT
TRBJ2-5 | - | - | TRBV12-5 | CASGDWVGTQETQYF | TGTGCTAGTGGTGACTGGGTGGGGACCCAAGAGACCCAGTACTTC
TRBJ1-2 | TRBD1 | - | TRBV19 | CASSSPTGQDGYTF | TGTGCCAGTAGTTCCCCGACAGGGCAGGATGGCTACACCTTC
TRBJ1-2 | - | - | TRBV19 | CASSWQEGGYTF | TGTGCCAGTAGTTGGCAGGAGGGGGGCTACACCTTC
TRBJ2-2 | - | - | TRBV5-6 | CASSLVDDPTGELFF | TGTGCCAGCAGCTTGGTAGACGACCCCACCGGGGAGCTGTTTTTT
TRBJ2-3 | - | - | TRBV18 | CASSYRPSSTDTQYF | TGTGCCAGCTCATATCGACCCAGCAGCACAGATACGCAGTATTTT
TRBJ2-2 | - | - | TRBV28 | CASSFASANTGELFF | TGTGCCAGCAGTTTCGCGTCTGCGAACACCGGGGAGCTGTTTTTT
TRBJ1-3 | - | - | TRBV7-3 | CASSLGLSGNTIYF | TGTGCCAGCAGCTTAGGGCTCTCTGGAAACACCATATATTTT
TRBJ2-3 | TRBD1 | - | TRBV9 | CASSVRDRGTDTQYF | TGTGCCAGCAGCGTCCGGGACAGGGGGACAGATACGCAGTATTTT
TRBJ2-2 | - | - | TRBV5-5 | CASSFSLGASRGELFF | TGTGCCAGCAGCTTTTCCCTCGGGGCGTCGAGAGGGGAGCTGTTTTTT
TRBJ2-7 | - | - | TRBV7-9 | CASSHTNEQYF | TGTGCCAGCAGCCACACCAACGAGCAGTACTTC
TRBJ2-5 | - | - | TRBV2 | CASSRESGVRWETQYF | TGTGCCAGCAGCAGGGAGTCGGGGGTTAGGTGGGAGACCCAGTACTTC
TRBJ1-5 | TRBD1 | once | TRBV4-1 | CASSQQSNLGTGGTGAQHF | TGCGCCAGCAGCCAACAATCAAACCTCGGGACAGGCGGCACCGGAGCCCAGCATTTT
TRBJ2-4 | - | - | TRBV29-1 | CSALKGGKNIQYF | TGCAGCGCCCTCAAGGGCGGCAAAAACATTCAGTACTTC
TRBJ2-3 | TRBD1 | - | TRBV2 | CASSEDRGSDTQYF | TGTGCCAGCAGTGAAGACAGGGGTTCAGATACGCAGTATTTT